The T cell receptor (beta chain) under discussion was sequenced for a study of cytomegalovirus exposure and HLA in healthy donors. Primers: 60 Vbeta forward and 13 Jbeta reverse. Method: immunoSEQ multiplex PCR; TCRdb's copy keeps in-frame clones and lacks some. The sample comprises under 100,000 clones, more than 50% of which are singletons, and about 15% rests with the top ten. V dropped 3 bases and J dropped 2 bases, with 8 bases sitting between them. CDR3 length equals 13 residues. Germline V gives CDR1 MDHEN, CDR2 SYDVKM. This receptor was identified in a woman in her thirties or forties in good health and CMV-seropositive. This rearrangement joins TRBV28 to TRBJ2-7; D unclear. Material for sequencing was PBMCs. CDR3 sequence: CASSFGTAYEQYF. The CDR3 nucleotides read TGTGCCAGCAGTTTTGGCACAGCCTACGAGCAGTACTTC.